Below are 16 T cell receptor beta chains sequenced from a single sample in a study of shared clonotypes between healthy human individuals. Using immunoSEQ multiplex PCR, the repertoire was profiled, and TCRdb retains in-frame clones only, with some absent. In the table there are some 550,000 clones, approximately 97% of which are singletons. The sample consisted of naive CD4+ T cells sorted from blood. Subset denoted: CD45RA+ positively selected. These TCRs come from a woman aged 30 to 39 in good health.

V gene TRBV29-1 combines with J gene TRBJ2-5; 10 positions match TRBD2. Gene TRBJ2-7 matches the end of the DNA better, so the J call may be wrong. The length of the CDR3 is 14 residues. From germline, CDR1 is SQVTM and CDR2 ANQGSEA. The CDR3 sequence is CSVTPGSGRDEQYF. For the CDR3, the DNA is TGCAGCGTTACACCTGGCAGCGGGAGGGACGAGCAGTACTTC.

CDR3 sequence: CASSLSGAANQPQHF. The CDR3 DNA follows: TGTGCCAGCAGTTTATCAGGGGCCGCAAATCAGCCCCAGCATTTT. The chain links TRBV27 to TRBJ1-5, with a tentative D call TRBD1 (5 bases). CDR1 and CDR2 (germline): MNHEY, SMNVEV (reference sequence). This CDR3 comprises 15 residues. The germline V and J ends were trimmed by 0 bases and 4 bases, with 10 bases remaining between them.

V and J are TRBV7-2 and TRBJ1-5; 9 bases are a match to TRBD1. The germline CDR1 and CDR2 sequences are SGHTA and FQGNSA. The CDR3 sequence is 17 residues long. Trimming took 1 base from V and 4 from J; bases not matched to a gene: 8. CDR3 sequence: CASSLDRADRGNQPQHF. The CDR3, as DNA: TGTGCCAGCAGCTTAGACCGGGCGGACAGGGGAAATCAGCCCCAGCATTTT.

Here the CDR3 DNA reads TGCGCCAGCAGCCTACAGGGCGATGTGGCCACTGAGCAGTTCTTC. It encodes CASSLQGDVATEQFF. This rearrangement joins TRBV4-1 to TRBJ2-1; perhaps TRBD1 as D (6 bases). The CDR3 has 15 amino acids. CDR1 MGHRA and CDR2 YSYEKL come from the germline V gene. Trimming left V 4 bases short and J 9 bases short, with 19 bases between.

CDR3 sequence reads: CASSPLAGVEETQYF. DNA for the CDR3: TGTGCCAGCAGCCCACTAGCGGGAGTAGAAGAGACCCAGTACTTC. The chain carries TRBV5-4 and TRBJ2-5; 11 positions agree with TRBD2. V trimming: 4 bases; J trimming: 3 bases; junction bases outside the gene matches: 5. The germline gives CDR1 SGHNT, CDR2 YYREEE (reference sequence). The CDR3 runs 15 residues.

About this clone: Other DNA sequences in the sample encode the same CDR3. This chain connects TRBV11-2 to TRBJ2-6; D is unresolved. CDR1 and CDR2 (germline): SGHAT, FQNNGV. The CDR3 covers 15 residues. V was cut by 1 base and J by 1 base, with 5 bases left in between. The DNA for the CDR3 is TGTGCCAGCAGCTTAGCGCGGTCTGGGGCCAACGTCCTGACTTTC. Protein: CASSLARSGANVLTF.

CDR3 DNA: TGTGCCAGCAGCTTAGAACTAGCGGGAGGGCCCTACGAGCAGTACTTC. It yields the protein CASSLELAGGPYEQYF. The rearrangement uses TRBV7-2 and TRBJ2-7; 13 positions match TRBD2. This CDR3 contains 16 residues. Losses at the gene ends were 1 base for V and 2 bases for J; bases not matched to a gene: 2. CDR1 and CDR2 from the germline V gene are SGHTA and FQGNSA.

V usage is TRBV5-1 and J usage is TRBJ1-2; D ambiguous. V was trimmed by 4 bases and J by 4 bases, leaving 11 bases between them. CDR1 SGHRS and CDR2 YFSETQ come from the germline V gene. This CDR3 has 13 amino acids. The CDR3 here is CASSPKGTYGYTF. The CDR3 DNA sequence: TGCGCCAGCAGCCCCAAGGGCACCTATGGCTACACCTTC.

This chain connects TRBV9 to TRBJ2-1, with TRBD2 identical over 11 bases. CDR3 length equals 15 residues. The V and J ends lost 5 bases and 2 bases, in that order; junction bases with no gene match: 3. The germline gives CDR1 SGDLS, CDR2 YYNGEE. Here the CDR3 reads CASSIAGGAYNEQFF. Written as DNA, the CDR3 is TGTGCCAGCAGTATAGCGGGAGGGGCCTACAATGAGCAGTTCTTC.

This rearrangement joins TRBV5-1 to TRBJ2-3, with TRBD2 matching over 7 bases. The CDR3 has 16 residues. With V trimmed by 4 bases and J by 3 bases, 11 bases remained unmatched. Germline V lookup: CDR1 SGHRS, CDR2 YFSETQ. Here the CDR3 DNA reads TGCGCCAGCAGCCCTCCGGCGGGAGACTTGACAGATACGCAGTATTTT. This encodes CASSPPAGDLTDTQYF.

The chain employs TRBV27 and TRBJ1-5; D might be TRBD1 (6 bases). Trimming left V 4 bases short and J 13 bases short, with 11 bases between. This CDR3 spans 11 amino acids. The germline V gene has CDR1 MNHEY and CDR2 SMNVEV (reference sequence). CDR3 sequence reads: CASSSHRDQHF. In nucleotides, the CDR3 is TGTGCCAGCAGTTCTCACAGGGATCAGCATTTT.

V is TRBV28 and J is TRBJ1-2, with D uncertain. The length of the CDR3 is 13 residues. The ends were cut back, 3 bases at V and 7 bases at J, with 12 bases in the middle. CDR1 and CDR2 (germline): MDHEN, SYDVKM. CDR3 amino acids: CASSLVLGPGYTF. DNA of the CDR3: TGTGCCAGCAGTTTGGTTTTAGGTCCTGGCTACACCTTC.

CDR3 DNA sequence: TGTGCCAGCACGGGAGGAGACCCGAGCTCCTACGAGCAGTACTTC. Amino acids: CASTGGDPSSYEQYF. The chain has TRBV28 and TRBJ2-7; 7 positions agree with TRBD2. Germline V lookup: CDR1 MDHEN, CDR2 SYDVKM. The CDR3 has 15 amino acids. After removal of 7 bases from V and 0 bases from J, the junction contained 9 bases not matched to a gene.

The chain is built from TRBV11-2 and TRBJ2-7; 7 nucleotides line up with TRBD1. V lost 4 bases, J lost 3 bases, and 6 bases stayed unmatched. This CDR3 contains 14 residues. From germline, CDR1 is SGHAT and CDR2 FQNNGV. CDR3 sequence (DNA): TGTGCCAGCAGCTCCGGGACAGCGAACTACGAGCAGTACTTC. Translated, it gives CASSSGTANYEQYF.

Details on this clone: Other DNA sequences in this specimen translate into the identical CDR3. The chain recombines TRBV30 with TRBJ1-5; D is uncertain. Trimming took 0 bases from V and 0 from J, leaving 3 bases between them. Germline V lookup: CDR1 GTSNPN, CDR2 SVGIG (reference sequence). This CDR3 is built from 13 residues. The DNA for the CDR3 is TGTGCCTGGAGTGTTGATAGCAATCAGCCCCAGCATTTT. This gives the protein CAWSVDSNQPQHF.

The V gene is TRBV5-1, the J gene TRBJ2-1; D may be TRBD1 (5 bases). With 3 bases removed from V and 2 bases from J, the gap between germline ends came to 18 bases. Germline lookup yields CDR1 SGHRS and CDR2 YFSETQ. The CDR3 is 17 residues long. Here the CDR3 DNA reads TGCGCCAGCAGCTACCCCTCATCAGGGCTCACCTACAATGAGCAGTTCTTC. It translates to CASSYPSSGLTYNEQFF.